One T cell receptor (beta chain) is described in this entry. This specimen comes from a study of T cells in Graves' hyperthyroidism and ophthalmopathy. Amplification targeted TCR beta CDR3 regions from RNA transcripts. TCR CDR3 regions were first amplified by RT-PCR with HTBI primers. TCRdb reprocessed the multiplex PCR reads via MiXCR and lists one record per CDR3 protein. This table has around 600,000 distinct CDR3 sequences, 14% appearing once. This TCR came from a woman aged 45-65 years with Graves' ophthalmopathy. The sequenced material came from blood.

CDR3 protein: CASSSYRDLGRAEAFF. In nucleotides, the CDR3 is TGTGCCAGCAGTTCATATCGGGACCTCGGGAGGGCTGAAGCTTTCTTT. The V gene is TRBV27, the J gene TRBJ1-1, with TRBD1 as a possible D gene (5 bases). Germline CDR1 and CDR2: MNHEY and SMNVEV (reference sequence). V shed 4 bases and J shed 6 bases, with 21 bases lying between them. This CDR3 is 16 amino acids long.